The rows below give T cell receptor beta chains drawn from one sample of a study of T-cell reconstitution after alpha-beta-depleted transplantation in children. TCRdb reprocessed the PCR reads via MiXCR and lists one record per CDR3 protein. The sample records about 830,000 distinct CDR3 sequences, around 15% being singletons. The starting material was PBMCs, mostly from graft donor cells, obtained 360 days after TCRalphabeta/CD19-depleted stem cell transplant. The receptor source for this set is a male patient between 5 and 17 years old who had a stem cell transplant for acute lymphoblastic leukemia, so the T cells may come from the graft donor. CDR3s include the opening cysteine and the closing phenylalanine or tryptophan. The D gene is left open where the match is weak. The size of a clone is reported for some rows only, either as once, few or many, or as a class for expanded clones.

TRBV20-1	TRBJ1-4	-	-	TGCAGTGCCGAAAAGATCATTCCAACTAATGAAAAACTGTTTTTT	CSAEKIIPTNEKLFF
TRBV24-1	TRBJ2-2	TRBD2	few	TGTGCCACCAGTGACAATAGCGGGACGGCCGGGGAGCTGTTTTTT	CATSDNSGTAGELFF
TRBV5-1	TRBJ2-7	-	-	TGCGCCAGCAAGAAGGACAGCCGGGTTCTATACGAGCAGTACTTC	CASKKDSRVLYEQYF
TRBV11-1	TRBJ2-7	TRBD2	few	TGTGCCAGCAGCTCCGGACTAGTTAGGGGACTACGCGGTGTGAATACTATCGAGCAGTACTTC	CASSSGLVRGLRGVNTIEQYF
TRBV6-1	TRBJ2-7	TRBD2	many	TGTGCCAGCAGCCCGATTCGGACTAGTATCCGAGACGAGCAGTACTTC	CASSPIRTSIRDEQYF
TRBV27	TRBJ1-1	-	many	TGTGCCAGCAGTTTATCAGCTCTCACTGAAGCTTTCTTT	CASSLSALTEAFF
TRBV5-4	TRBJ1-4	-	-	TGTGCCAGCAGCTTTGTCGGGTCCAGCTATGAAAAACTGTTTTTT	CASSFVGSSYEKLFF
TRBV20-1	TRBJ2-1	TRBD2	-	TGCAGTGTCCCCCGGACTAGCGGGAGAAAGGATGAGCAGTTCTTC	CSVPRTSGRKDEQFF
TRBV12-3/TRBV12-4	TRBJ2-7	-	many	TGTGCCAGCAGTGACCGGTCAGAGCAGTACTTC	CASSDRSEQYF
TRBV24-1	TRBJ2-1	TRBD1	many	TGTGCCACCAGTGGAGGGACAGGGTCCTACAATGAGCAGTTCTTC	CATSGGTGSYNEQFF
TRBV9	TRBJ2-1	TRBD2	-	TGTGCCAGCAGCGGGGGACTAGCGGGGTTTAATGAGCAGTTCTTC	CASSGGLAGFNEQFF
TRBV2	TRBJ2-2	-	-	TGTGCCAGCAGTGAGGTTCCCGACACCGGGGAGCTGTTTTTT	CASSEVPDTGELFF
TRBV12-3/TRBV12-4	TRBJ2-4	TRBD1	-	TGTGCCAGCAGTTTACCGGGACAGTCGAACATTCAGTACTTC	CASSLPGQSNIQYF
TRBV5-1	TRBJ2-1	-	-	TGCGCCAGCAGCTTGGGAGAGACGAATGAGCGGTTCTTC	CASSLGETNERFF
TRBV7-9	TRBJ1-6	-	few	TGTGCCAGCAGCTTAGGTGAATGGGTCCACTTT	CASSLGEWVHF
TRBV12-5	TRBJ2-5	TRBD1	-	TGTGCTAGTGGTTTGGTAATGGGACAGAAAGAGACCCAGTACTTC	CASGLVMGQKETQYF
TRBV11-2	TRBJ2-7	-	few	TGTGCCAGCAGCTTGGTCGAGGGGAATTCCTACGAGCAGTACTTC	CASSLVEGNSYEQYF
TRBV5-1	TRBJ1-5	TRBD1	-	TGCGCCAGCAGCTTGGCCAAATATAGGGACAGGGTTAGCAATCAGCCCCAGCATTTT	CASSLAKYRDRVSNQPQHF
TRBV20-1	TRBJ2-3	-	many	TGCAGTGCTAGGCGCAGGGTCACAGATACGCAGTATTTT	CSARRRVTDTQYF
TRBV19	TRBJ2-1	TRBD2	-	TGTGCCAGTACCCTAGCGGGAGGGCCGGGACCATACAATGAGCAGTTCTTC	CASTLAGGPGPYNEQFF
TRBV6-1	TRBJ2-7	-	few	TGTGCCAGCAGTAAGGACAGTTCCTACGAGCAGTACTTC	CASSKDSSYEQYF
TRBV2	TRBJ2-3	TRBD2	-	TGTGCCAGCAGTGAAGCGCGGGGGGGAACGCAGTATTTT	CASSEARGGTQYF
TRBV7-8	TRBJ2-1	TRBD2	few	TGTGCCAGCAGCAAGCGGACTAGCGGTTTGTACAATGAGCAGTTCTTC	CASSKRTSGLYNEQFF
TRBV20-1	TRBJ1-1	-	many	TGCAGTGCTAGAGAGGATTGGGGGTACGGGGACATGAACACTGAAGCTTTCTTT	CSAREDWGYGDMNTEAFF
TRBV3-1	TRBJ2-3	-	-	TGTGCCAGCAGCCCACAAGGGGGCACAGATACGCAGTATTTT	CASSPQGGTDTQYF
TRBV2	TRBJ2-2	-	few	TGTGCCAGCATGCCCCTTGAGACCACCGGGGAGCTGTTTTTT	CASMPLETTGELFF
TRBV6-1	TRBJ2-3	-	few	TGTGCCAGCAATCTACAGGGTAGGGGCACAGATACGCAGTATTTT	CASNLQGRGTDTQYF
TRBV7-6	TRBJ2-1	TRBD2	few	TGTGCCAGCAGCTTAGAATTTATTTCCCGGCGACTAGCGGGAGGTCATGAGCAGTTCTTC	CASSLEFISRRLAGGHEQFF
TRBV4-2	TRBJ2-1	-	-	TGTGCCAGCAGCCAAACCGGGAAGTATAATGAGCAGTTCTTC	CASSQTGKYNEQFF
TRBV23-1	TRBJ2-3	-	-	TGCGCCAGCAGTCCCCCCCTCCGCACAGATACGCAGTATTTT	CASSPPLRTDTQYF
TRBV7-3	TRBJ2-1	-	-	TGTGCCAGCAGCTCGCCGGGCCGCCGGAGGGACAATGAGCAGTTCTTC	CASSSPGRRRDNEQFF
TRBV28	TRBJ1-5	-	-	TGTGCCAGCATCTGGGGTGGGGGGCGTCAGCCCCAGCATTTT	CASIWGGGRQPQHF
TRBV5-1	TRBJ1-2	-	few	TGCGCCAGCAGCTTTACGACAGGCACGAGTAACTATGGCTACACCTTC	CASSFTTGTSNYGYTF
TRBV20-1	TRBJ1-1	TRBD1	many	TGCAGTGCTGTAGAGGACAGGATCAACACTGAAGCTTTCTTT	CSAVEDRINTEAFF
TRBV12-3/TRBV12-4	TRBJ1-5	-	few	TGTGCCAGCAGTCCCACAGGGTTCTGGAATCAGCCCCAGCATTTT	CASSPTGFWNQPQHF
TRBV12-3/TRBV12-4	TRBJ2-2	TRBD2	-	TGTGCCAGCAGTCCCGACCGTGCTAGCGGGAGCACCGGGGAGCTGTTTTTT	CASSPDRASGSTGELFF